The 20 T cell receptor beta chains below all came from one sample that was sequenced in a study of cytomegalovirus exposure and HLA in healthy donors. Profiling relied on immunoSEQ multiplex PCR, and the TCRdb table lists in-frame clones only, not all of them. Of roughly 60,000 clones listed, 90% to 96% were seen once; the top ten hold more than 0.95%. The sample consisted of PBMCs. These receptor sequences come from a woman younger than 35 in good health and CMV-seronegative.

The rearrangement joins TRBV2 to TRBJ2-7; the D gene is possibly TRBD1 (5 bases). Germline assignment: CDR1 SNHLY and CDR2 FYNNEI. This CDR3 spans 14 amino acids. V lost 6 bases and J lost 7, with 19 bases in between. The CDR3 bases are TGTGCCAGCAGGCCCCTCGCCGTCCCAGGGGAGCAGTACTTC. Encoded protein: CASRPLAVPGEQYF.

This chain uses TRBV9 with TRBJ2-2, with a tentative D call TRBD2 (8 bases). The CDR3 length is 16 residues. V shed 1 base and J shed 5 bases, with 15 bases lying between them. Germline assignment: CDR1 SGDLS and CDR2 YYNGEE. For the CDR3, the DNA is TGTGCCAGCAGCGTACGAGGGGGCGGGGGGACCGGGGAGCTGTTTTTT. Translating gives CASSVRGGGGTGELFF. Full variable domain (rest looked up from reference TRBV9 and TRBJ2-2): DSGVTQTPKHLITATGQRVTLRCSPRSGDLSVYWYQQSLDQGLQFLIQYYNGEERAKGNILERFSAQQFPDLHSELNLSSLELGDSALYFCASSVRGGGGTGELFFGEGSRLTVL.

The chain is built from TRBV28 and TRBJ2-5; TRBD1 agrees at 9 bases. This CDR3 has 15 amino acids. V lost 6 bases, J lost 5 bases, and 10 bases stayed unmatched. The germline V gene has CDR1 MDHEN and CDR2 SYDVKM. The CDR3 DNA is TGTGCCAGCAGCTTCGGATCCGGGACAGGGGAGACCCAGTACTTC. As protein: CASSFGSGTGETQYF. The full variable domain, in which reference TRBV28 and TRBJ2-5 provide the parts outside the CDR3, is DVKVTQSSRYLVKRTGEKVFLECVQDMDHENMFWYRQDPGLGLRLIYFSYDVKMKEKGDIPEGYSVSREKKERFSLILESASTNQTSMYLCASSFGSGTGETQYFGPGTRLLVL.

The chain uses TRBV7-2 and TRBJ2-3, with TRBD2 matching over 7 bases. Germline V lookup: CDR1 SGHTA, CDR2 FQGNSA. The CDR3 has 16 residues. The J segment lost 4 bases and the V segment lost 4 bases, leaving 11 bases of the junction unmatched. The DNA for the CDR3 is TGTGCCAGCAGCTGGGGGGGGACTCCGCGGGCAGATACGCAGTATTTT. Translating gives CASSWGGTPRADTQYF.

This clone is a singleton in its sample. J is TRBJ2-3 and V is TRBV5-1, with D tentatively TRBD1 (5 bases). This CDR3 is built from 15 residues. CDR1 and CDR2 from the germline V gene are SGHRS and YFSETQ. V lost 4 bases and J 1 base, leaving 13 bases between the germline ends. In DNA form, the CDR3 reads TGCGCCAGCAGCCCCCAGGGTGTTGGCACAGATACGCAGTATTTT. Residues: CASSPQGVGTDTQYF.

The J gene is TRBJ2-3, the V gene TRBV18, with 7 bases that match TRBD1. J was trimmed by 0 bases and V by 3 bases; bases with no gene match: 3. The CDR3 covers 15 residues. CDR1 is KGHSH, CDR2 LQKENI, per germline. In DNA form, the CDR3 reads TGTGCCAGCTCACCGAGACAGGGTAGCACAGATACGCAGTATTTT. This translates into CASSPRQGSTDTQYF.

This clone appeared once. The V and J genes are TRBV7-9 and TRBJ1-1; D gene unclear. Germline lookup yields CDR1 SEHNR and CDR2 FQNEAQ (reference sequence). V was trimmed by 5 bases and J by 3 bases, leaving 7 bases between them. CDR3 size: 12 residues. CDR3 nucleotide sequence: TGTGCCAGCAGCCGTACGGACACTGAAGCTTTCTTT. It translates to CASSRTDTEAFF.

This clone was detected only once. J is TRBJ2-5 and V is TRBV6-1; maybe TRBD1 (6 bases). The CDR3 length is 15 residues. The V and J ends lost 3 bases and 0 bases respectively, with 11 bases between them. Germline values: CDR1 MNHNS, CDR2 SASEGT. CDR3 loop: CASSEPTGYQETQYF. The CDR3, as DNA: TGTGCCAGCAGTGAGCCCACAGGGTACCAAGAGACCCAGTACTTC.

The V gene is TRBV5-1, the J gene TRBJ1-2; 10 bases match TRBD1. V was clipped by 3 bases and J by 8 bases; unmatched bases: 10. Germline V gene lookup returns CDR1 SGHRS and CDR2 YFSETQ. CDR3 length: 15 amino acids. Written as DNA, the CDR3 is TGCGCCAGCAGCTATGGACAGGGGGGAGGTTGGGGCTACACCTTC. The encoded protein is CASSYGQGGGWGYTF.

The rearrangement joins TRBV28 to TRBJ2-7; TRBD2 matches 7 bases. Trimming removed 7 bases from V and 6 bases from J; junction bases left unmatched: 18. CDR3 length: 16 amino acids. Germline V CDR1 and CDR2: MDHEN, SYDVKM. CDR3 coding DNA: TGTGCCAGCACCCCCGTTCCTAGCGGTAATTGGGGCGAGCAGTACTTC. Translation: CASTPVPSGNWGEQYF.

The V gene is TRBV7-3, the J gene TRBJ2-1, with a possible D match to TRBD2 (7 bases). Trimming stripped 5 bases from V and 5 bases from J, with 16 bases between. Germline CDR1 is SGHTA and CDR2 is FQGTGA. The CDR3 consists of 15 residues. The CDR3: CASSPLGGPNNEQFF. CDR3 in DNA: TGTGCCAGCAGCCCCCTCGGGGGGCCAAACAATGAGCAGTTCTTC.

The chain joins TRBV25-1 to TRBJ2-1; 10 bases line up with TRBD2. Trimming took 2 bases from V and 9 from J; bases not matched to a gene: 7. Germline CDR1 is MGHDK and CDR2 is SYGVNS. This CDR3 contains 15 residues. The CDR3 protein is CASSEAASGGGEQFF. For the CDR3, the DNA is TGTGCCAGCAGTGAAGCAGCTAGCGGGGGAGGTGAGCAGTTCTTC.

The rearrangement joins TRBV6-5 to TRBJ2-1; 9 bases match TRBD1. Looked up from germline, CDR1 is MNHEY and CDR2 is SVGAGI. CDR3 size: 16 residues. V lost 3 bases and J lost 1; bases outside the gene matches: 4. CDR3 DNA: TGTGCCAGCAGTTATCCAGGGACAGGGTCCTACAATGAGCAGTTCTTC. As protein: CASSYPGTGSYNEQFF.

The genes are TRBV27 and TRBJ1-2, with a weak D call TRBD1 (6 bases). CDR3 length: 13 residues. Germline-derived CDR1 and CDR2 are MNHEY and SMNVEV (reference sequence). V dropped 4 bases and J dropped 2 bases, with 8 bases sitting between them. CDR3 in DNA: TGTGCCAGCAGTTACACAGGGAACTATGGCTACACCTTC. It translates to CASSYTGNYGYTF.

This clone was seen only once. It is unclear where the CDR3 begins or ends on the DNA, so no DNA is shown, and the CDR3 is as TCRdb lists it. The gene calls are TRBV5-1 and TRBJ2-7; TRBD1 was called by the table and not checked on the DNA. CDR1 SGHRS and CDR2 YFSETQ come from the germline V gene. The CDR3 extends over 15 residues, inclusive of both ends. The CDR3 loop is CASSQGRYFGDEQYF.

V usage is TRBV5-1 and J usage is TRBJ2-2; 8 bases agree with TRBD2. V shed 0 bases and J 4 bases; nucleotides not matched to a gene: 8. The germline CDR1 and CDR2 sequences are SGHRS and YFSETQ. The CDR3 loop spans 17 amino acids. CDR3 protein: CASSLGGLAGLTGELFF. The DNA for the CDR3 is TGCGCCAGCAGCTTGGGGGGGCTAGCGGGCCTCACCGGGGAGCTGTTTTTT.

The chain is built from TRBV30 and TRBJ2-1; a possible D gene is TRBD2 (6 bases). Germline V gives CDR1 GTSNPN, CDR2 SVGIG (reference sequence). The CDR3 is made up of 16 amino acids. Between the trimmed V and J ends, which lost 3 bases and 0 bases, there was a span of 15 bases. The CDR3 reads CAWSLVLALSYNEQFF. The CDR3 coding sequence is TGTGCCTGGAGCCTGGTTCTAGCGCTCTCCTACAATGAGCAGTTCTTC.

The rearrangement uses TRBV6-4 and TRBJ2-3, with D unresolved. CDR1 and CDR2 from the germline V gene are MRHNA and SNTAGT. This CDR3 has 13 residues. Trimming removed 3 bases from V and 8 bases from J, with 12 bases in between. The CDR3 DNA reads TGTGCCAGCAGTGAGGCGGTAGAAAGTACGCAGTATTTT. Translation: CASSEAVESTQYF.

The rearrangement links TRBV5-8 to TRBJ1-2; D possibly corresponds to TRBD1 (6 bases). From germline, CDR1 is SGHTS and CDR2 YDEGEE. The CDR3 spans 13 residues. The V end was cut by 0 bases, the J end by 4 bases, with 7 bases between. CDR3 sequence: CASSLAGVYGYTF. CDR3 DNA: TGTGCCAGCAGCTTGGCAGGGGTCTATGGCTACACCTTC.

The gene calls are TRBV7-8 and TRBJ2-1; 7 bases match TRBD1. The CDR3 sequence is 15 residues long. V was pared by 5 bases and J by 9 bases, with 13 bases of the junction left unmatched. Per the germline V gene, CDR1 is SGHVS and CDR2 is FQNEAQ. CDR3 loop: CASSRGQATRGEQFF. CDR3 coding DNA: TGTGCCAGCAGCCGAGGACAGGCTACTAGGGGTGAGCAGTTCTTC. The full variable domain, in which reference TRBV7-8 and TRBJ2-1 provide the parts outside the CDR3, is GAGVSQSPRYKVAKRGQDVALRCDPISGHVSLFWYQQALGQGPEFLTYFQNEAQLDKSGLPSDRFFAERPEGSVSTLKIQRTQQEDSAVYLCASSRGQATRGEQFFGPGTRLTVL.